The present T cell receptor beta chain was sequenced within a study of cytomegalovirus exposure and HLA in healthy donors. 60 Vbeta and 13 Jbeta primers were used in PCR. Libraries were prepared by immunoSEQ multiplex PCR; TCRdb keeps only in-frame clonotypes and omits some of them. The table has around 160,000 clones, roughly 80% seen once. Regarding the study as a whole: The classifier reportedly diagnosed cytomegalovirus status with high specificity and sensitivity.

When sampled, the donors appeared nominally healthy, though they likely had unrecorded immune exposures. To note about this clone: The antigen is unknown.

J gave up 5 bases and V 4 bases, and 7 bases lay outside the gene matches. Germline CDR1 MNHEY, CDR2 SVGAGI. The CDR3 sequence is 14 residues long. This clonotype was obtained from a male donor in good health and CMV-seronegative. The sequenced material came from PBMCs. J is TRBJ2-5 and V is TRBV6-5; TRBD2 matches at 7 bases. In nucleotides, the CDR3 is TGTGCCAGCAGTTCGGGAGGCCCCGGGGAGACCCAGTACTTC. It encodes CASSSGGPGETQYF.